This is a list of T cell receptor beta chains from one sample in a study of blood T cell repertoires in COVID-19. Measured with immunoSEQ multiplex PCR; TCRdb has only the in-frame clones, and not every one. Of tens of thousands of clones listed, roughly 83% are singletons. Sequenced input: peripheral blood. The receptors were sampled from a human donor in a cohort sampled during active COVID-19. Each CDR3 is given with its conserved first and last residue. D genes are given only for firm matches. The listing skips clone size in some rows; elsewhere it reads once, few, many or a size class.

TRBD1,TRBV19,12,.,TRBJ2-7,CATTGGPYEQYF,TGTGCCACCACAGGGGGGCCCTACGAGCAGTACTTC
.,TRBV10-3,16,few,TRBJ1-5,CAISDVTILSNQPQHF,TGTGCCATCAGTGATGTCACAATTCTTAGCAATCAGCCCCAGCATTTT
.,TRBV7-2,14,.,TRBJ2-1,CASSLGSVLTEQFF,TGTGCCAGCAGCTTAGGATCCGTTCTGACAGAGCAGTTCTTC
TRBD1,TRBV2,14,.,TRBJ2-3,CASCRDRSTDTQYF,TGTGCCAGCTGCCGGGACAGGAGCACAGATACGCAGTATTTT
TRBD2,TRBV11-2,16,.,TRBJ2-5,CASSLDTSGGGETQYF,TGTGCCAGCAGCTTAGATACTAGCGGGGGCGGGGAGACCCAGTACTTC
.,TRBV30,16,.,TRBJ2-7,CAWSPTGRTDSYEQYF,TGTGCCTGGAGTCCGACCGGGCGGACAGATTCCTACGAGCAGTACTTC
.,TRBV27,16,.,TRBJ2-1,CASSLSYWRGEGLEFF,TGTGCCAGCAGTTTATCCTATTGGAGGGGGGAGGGCCTAGAGTTCTTC
.,TRBV2,19,once,TRBJ2-6,CASRRLGGGSSLGANVLTF,TGTGCCAGCAGGCGCCTCGGGGGCGGGAGCTCCCTGGGGGCCAACGTCCTGACTTTC
TRBD1,TRBV7-9,17,.,TRBJ2-3,CASSLSGQGAGTDTQYF,TGTGCCAGCAGCTTAAGTGGACAGGGGGCCGGCACAGATACGCAGTATTTT
TRBD2,TRBV5-4,15,.,TRBJ2-5,CASSLLAGGGETQYF,TGTGCCAGCAGCTTGCTAGCGGGAGGGGGAGAGACCCAGTACTTC
.,TRBV6-5,13,.,TRBJ2-5,CASKETGKETQYF,TGTGCCAGCAAAGAGACGGGAAAAGAGACCCAGTACTTC
TRBD2,TRBV2,12,.,TRBJ2-1,CARGTSGNEQFF,TGTGCCAGGGGGACTAGCGGAAATGAGCAGTTCTTC
TRBD2,TRBV11-3,16,.,TRBJ2-1,CASSPAGTSGYNEQFF,TGTGCCAGCAGCCCTGCCGGGACTAGCGGGTACAATGAGCAGTTCTTC
TRBD1,TRBV2,15,.,TRBJ2-7,CASSVGSGGGYEQYF,TGTGCCAGCAGTGTCGGGTCAGGGGGCGGGTACGAGCAGTACTTC
.,TRBV5-1,15,.,TRBJ1-2,CASSLVGGANYGYTF,TGCGCCAGCAGCTTGGTAGGGGGAGCTAACTATGGCTACACCTTC
.,TRBV7-2,15,once,TRBJ2-1,CASSWHINSYNEQFF,TGTGCCAGCAGCTGGCACATTAACTCCTACAATGAGCAGTTCTTC
.,TRBV5-1,15,few,TRBJ1-5,CASSLEGHFNQPQHF,TGCGCCAGCAGCTTGGAGGGACACTTCAATCAGCCCCAGCATTTT
.,TRBV5-1,15,once,TRBJ1-2,CASSLDGVAPYGYTF,TGCGCCAGCAGCTTGGACGGGGTGGCACCCTATGGCTACACCTTC
TRBD2,TRBV2,13,few,TRBJ2-3,CASSLRGGDTQYF,TGTGCCAGCAGTCTACGGGGGGGAGATACGCAGTATTTT
.,TRBV7-2,17,.,TRBJ2-7,CASRSDSADYSSYEQYF,TGTGCCAGCAGATCTGATTCGGCGGACTACAGCTCCTACGAGCAGTACTTC
.,TRBV19,15,.,TRBJ1-2,CASSIGGGPDYGYTF,TGTGCCAGTAGTATAGGTGGAGGGCCGGACTATGGCTACACCTTC
.,TRBV5-6,15,.,TRBJ2-5,CASSSGGRRVETQYF,TGTGCCAGCAGCTCCGGGGGACGGCGGGTGGAGACCCAGTACTTC
.,TRBV5-6,13,.,TRBJ1-4,CASSLEQNEKLFF,TGTGCCAGCAGCTTGGAACAGAATGAAAAACTGTTTTTT
TRBD2,TRBV29-1,12,once,TRBJ2-5,CSVSGGDETQYF,TGCAGCGTTTCGGGGGGTGATGAGACCCAGTACTTC